The 9 T cell receptor beta chains reported below all come from one sample, sequenced in a study of blood T cells in healthy people across ages (dated by TCRdb to the mid-2010s). The library came from 5' RACE. The second PCR ran for roughly 6 to 11 cycles and used a J-beta primer mix along with a sample-barcoded 5' primer. TCRdb handled the public reads itself, with Q25 trimming in fastp and clone calling in MiXCR, and kept productive beta chains. Rows with a matching CDR3 protein are joined into one entry that keeps the most common DNA and genes. The sample includes some 1,800,000 distinct CDR3 sequences, with 39% observed a single time. The ten largest clonotypes hold more than 20% of the sample. The sequencing sample was made of blood. Source of these receptors: a human donor in good health.

V is TRBV4-1 and J is TRBJ1-1; 8 positions agree with TRBD1. This CDR3 spans 15 amino acids. Germline CDR1 MGHRA, CDR2 YSYEKL. With V trimmed by 4 bases and J by 6 bases, 10 bases remained unmatched. CDR3 DNA: TGCGCCAGCAGCCCAATGACAGGGGTTTTCGCTGAAGCTTTCTTT. It translates to CASSPMTGVFAEAFF.

The rearrangement links TRBV7-9 to TRBJ2-1; D call uncertain. V was pared by 1 base and J by 7 bases, with 8 bases between. The CDR3 runs to 13 residues. CDR1 SEHNR and CDR2 FQNEAQ come from the germline V gene (reference sequence). The CDR3 region has the DNA TGTGCCAGCAGCTTAGGGGTCCTAAATGAGCAGTTCTTC. This codes for CASSLGVLNEQFF.

This clonotype was seen more than once but under ten times. The chain combines TRBV6-1 with TRBJ2-1; D unresolved. CDR3 length equals 13 residues. CDR1 and CDR2 (germline): MNHNS, SASEGT. V lost 3 bases and J 0 bases, leaving 3 bases between the germline ends. CDR3 nucleotide sequence: TGTGCCAGCAGTGATGACTCCTACAATGAGCAGTTCTTC. Amino acids: CASSDDSYNEQFF.

The chain couples TRBV7-9 to TRBJ2-5, with no clear D. CDR1 and CDR2 (germline): SEHNR, FQNEAQ (reference sequence). This CDR3 region has 15 residues. V lost 1 base, J lost 5 bases, and 14 bases lay in between. Here the CDR3 reads CASSLGDQRWETQYF. DNA of the CDR3: TGTGCCAGCAGCTTAGGTGACCAGAGGTGGGAGACCCAGTACTTC.

V is TRBV10-3 and J is TRBJ2-7, with 8 bases matching TRBD2. CDR1 ENHRY and CDR2 SYGVKD come from the germline V gene. The CDR3 is 12 amino acids. Trimming took 9 bases from V and 7 from J; bases not matched to a gene: 8. The CDR3 loop reads CAITRGGREQYF. The DNA of the CDR3 is TGTGCCATTACTCGGGGGGGCAGAGAGCAGTACTTC.

This clonotype was detected only a few times. J is TRBJ2-7 and V is TRBV12-3 or TRBV12-4, with D possibly being TRBD1 (5 bases). V was cut by 3 bases and J by 0 bases, with 12 bases left in between. The CDR3 covers 15 residues. The CDR3 sequence is CASSFRQGFSYEQYF. For the CDR3, the DNA is TGTGCCAGCAGTTTTCGGCAGGGATTCTCCTACGAGCAGTACTTC.

This clonotype occurred once. This chain joins TRBV25-1 and TRBJ2-1; no clear D gene. The CDR3 has 15 amino acids. V was pared by 2 bases and J by 9 bases, with 17 bases between. CDR1 and CDR2 (germline): MGHDK, SYGVNS. The CDR3 DNA sequence: TGTGCCAGCAGTGAAAGGCTGTCTCGATATGGTGAGCAGTTCTTC. This encodes CASSERLSRYGEQFF.

The gene calls are TRBV12-5 and TRBJ1-2; 7 nucleotides line up with TRBD1. V trimming: 6 bases; J trimming: 8 bases; junction bases outside the gene matches: 6. The CDR3 runs 12 residues. The V gene's germline CDR1 is LGHNT and CDR2 FRNRAP. DNA for the CDR3: TGTGCTAGTGGGTCGAGGGGGCGAGGCTACACCTTC. This encodes CASGSRGRGYTF.

This clonotype was recorded a few times. The rearrangement joins TRBV7-9 to TRBJ2-7; no clear D. Germline loops: CDR1 SEHNR, CDR2 FQNEAQ (reference sequence). Trimming stripped 0 bases from V and 2 bases from J, with 5 bases between. CDR3 length: 13 residues. CDR3 nucleotide sequence: TGTGCCAGCAGCTTAGCGAAGCCCTACGAGCAGTACTTC. Its protein product is CASSLAKPYEQYF.